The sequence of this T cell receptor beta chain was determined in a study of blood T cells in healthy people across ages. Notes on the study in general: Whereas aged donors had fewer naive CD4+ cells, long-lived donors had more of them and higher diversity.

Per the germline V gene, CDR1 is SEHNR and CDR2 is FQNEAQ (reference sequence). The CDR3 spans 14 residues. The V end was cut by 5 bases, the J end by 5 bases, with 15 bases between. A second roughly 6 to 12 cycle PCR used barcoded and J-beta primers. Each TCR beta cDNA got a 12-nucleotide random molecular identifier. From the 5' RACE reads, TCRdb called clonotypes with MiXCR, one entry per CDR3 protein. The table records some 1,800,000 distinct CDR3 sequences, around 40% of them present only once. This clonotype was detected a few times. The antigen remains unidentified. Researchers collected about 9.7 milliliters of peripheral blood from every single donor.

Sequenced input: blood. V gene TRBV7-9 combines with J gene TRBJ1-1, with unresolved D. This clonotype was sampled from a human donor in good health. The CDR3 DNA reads TGTGCCAGCAGCCCCCCAGACGGTAGGACTGAAGCTTTCTTT. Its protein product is CASSPPDGRTEAFF.